This T cell receptor beta chain was identified in a study of blood T cell repertoires in COVID-19 (dated by TCRdb to 2019 to 2021). Background on the whole study: Samples covering the acute and convalescent phases of COVID-19 were provided by collaborators in the United States, Italy and Spain. The prospective study material was composed of cDNA or gDNA derived from T cells, B-cell-depleted T cells, or PBMCs. Deeply sampled blood TCRbeta repertoires from subjects exposed to, actively infected with, or recovered from COVID-19 were included in the dataset. The repertoires were released in a freely available public database meant as a resource for research on the immune response to SARS-CoV-2. The samples were drawn from the first 160 participants of the ongoing ImmuneRACE study and from 950 to 1,500 subjects provided by 6 global collaborators. Nearly every sample came with metadata listing a de-identified subject ID, COVID-19 status, age in years and sex. Where available, HLA class I and class II types were obtained from metadata supplied by the sample provider rather than from assay-based typing.

Points the paper makes about the study in general: How much clinical and demographic metadata was included differed by source and by participant, and the metadata was provided uncurated.

As to this clone: Its binding antigen is unknown. It has no much larger one-base neighbor in the sample; base qualities were not kept.

TCRbeta CDR3 regions were amplified from genomic DNA using the immunoSEQ Assay, a bias-controlled multiplex PCR. The paper's processing steps were these. Within the assay, amplification of reference gene primers was used to estimate how many nucleated cells each sample contained. Sequence reads were collapsed and filtered to measure the absolute abundance of every unique TCRbeta CDR3 rearrangement. For each sample, productive Simpson clonality was calculated as the square root of Simpson's diversity index over productive rearrangements. In its TCRdb copy, this immuneACCESS table keeps in-frame sequences only and misses some clones. Where compared with another copy, unresolved V genes explain less than half of these, and the others have no known cause. V, J and clone size reflect that table, while D and trimming were determined from the DNA. Within this sample are roughly 340,000 clones, with under 95% of them counted one time only. Around 3.3% of the sample goes to the ten largest clones.

After removal of 0 bases from V and 4 bases from J, the junction retains 8 bases not matched to a gene. CDR1 is given as MGHRA and CDR2 as YSYEKL, both from the germline V gene. Measured from the cysteine to the phenylalanine, the CDR3 is 17 residues long. Of the read, only the CDR3 DNA is kept; its 51 bases are in frame from base 1. Another Seattle source contributed samples from volunteer blood donors who had recovered from COVID-19. Collaborating institutions collected whole blood in K2EDTA tubes following their own protocols. Collaborator samples were shipped for TCRbeta analysis as frozen whole blood, isolated PBMCs, or DNA extracted from either sample type.

Recombination linked TRBV4-1 to TRBJ2-3; a stretch of 9 junction bases matches TRBD2. The sequencing sample was made of peripheral blood. The sequence was collected from a woman aged 18-29 years who had recovered from COVID-19. Read as DNA, the sequence is TGCGCCAGCAGCCAAGATATTCTTAGCGGGAGCTCAGATACGCAGTATTTT. Its translation is CASSQDILSGSSDTQYF.